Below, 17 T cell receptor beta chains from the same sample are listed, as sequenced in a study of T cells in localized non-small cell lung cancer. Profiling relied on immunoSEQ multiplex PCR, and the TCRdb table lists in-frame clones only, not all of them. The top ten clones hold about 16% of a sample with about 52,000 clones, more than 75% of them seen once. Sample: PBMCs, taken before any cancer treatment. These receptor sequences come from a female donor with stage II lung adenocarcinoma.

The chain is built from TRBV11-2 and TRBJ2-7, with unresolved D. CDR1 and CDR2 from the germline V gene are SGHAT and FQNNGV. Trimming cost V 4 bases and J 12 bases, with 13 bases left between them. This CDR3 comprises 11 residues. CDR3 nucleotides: TGTGCCAGCAGCTCTGGACCCAGACCGTACTTC. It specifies CASSSGPRPYF.

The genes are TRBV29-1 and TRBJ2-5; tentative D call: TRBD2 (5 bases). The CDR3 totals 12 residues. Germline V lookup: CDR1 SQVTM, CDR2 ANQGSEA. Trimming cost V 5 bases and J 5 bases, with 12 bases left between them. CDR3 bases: TGCAGCGTTAAAAGGGAGCGGGAGACCCAGTACTTC. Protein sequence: CSVKRERETQYF. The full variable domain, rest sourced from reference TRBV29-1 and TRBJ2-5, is SAVISQKPSRDICQRGTSLTIQCQVDSQVTMMFWYRQQPGQSLTLIATANQGSEATYESGFVIDKFPISRPNLTFSTLTVSNMSPEDSSIYLCSVKRERETQYFGPGTRLLVL.

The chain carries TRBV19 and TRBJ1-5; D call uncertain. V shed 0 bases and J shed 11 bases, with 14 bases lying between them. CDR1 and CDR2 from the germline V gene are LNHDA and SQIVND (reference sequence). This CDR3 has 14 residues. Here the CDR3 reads CASSIEQFGSAQHF. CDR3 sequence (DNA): TGTGCCAGTAGTATAGAACAGTTTGGGTCAGCCCAGCATTTT.

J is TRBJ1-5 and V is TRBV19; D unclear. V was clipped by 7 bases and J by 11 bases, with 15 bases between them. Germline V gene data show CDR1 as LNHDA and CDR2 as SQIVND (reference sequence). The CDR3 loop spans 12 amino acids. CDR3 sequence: CASTPPGGAQHF. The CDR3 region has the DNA TGTGCCAGTACCCCCCCGGGTGGAGCCCAGCATTTT.

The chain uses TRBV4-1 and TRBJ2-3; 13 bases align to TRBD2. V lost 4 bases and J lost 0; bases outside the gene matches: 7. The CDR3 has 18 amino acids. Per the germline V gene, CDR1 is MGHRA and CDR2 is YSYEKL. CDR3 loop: CASSLGLAGTPSTDTQYF. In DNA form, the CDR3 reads TGCGCCAGCAGCCTGGGACTAGCGGGGACCCCTAGCACAGATACGCAGTATTTT.

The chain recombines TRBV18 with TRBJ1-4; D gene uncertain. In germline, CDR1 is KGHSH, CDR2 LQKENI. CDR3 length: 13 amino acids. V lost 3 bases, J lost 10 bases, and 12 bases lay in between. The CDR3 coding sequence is TGTGCCAGCTCACCCCCAACGATTGGAAAACTGTTTTTT. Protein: CASSPPTIGKLFF.

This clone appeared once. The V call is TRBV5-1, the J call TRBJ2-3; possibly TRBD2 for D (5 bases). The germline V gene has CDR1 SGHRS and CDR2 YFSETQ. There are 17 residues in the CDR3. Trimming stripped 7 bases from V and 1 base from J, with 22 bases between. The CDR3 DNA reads TGCGCCAGCCGGCCAAGTCTGCGGGCGGACGGCACAGATACGCAGTATTTT. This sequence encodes CASRPSLRADGTDTQYF.

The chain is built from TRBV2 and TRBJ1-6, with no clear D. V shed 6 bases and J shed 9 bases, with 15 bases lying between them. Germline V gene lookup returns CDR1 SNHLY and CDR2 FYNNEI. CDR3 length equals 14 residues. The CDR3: CASRRAALSSPLHF. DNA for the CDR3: TGTGCCAGCAGACGAGCGGCTCTTAGTTCACCCCTCCACTTT. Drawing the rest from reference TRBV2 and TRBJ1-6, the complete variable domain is EPEVTQTPSHQVTQMGQEVILRCVPISNHLYFYWYRQILGQKVEFLVSFYNNEISEKSEIFDDQFSVERPDGSNFTLKIRSTKLEDSAMYFCASRRAALSSPLHFGNGTRLTVT.

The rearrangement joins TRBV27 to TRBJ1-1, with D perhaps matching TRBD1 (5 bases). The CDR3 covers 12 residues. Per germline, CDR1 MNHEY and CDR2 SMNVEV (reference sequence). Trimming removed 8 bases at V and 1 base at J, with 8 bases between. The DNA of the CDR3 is TGTGCCAGCCGGCAGGGGAACACTGAAGCTTTCTTT. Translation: CASRQGNTEAFF.

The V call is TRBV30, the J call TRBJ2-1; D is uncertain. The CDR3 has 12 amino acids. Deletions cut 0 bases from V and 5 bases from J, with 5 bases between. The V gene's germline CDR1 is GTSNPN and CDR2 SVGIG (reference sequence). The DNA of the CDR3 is TGTGCCTGGAGTGTTCTAAACAATGAGCAGTTCTTC. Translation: CAWSVLNNEQFF.

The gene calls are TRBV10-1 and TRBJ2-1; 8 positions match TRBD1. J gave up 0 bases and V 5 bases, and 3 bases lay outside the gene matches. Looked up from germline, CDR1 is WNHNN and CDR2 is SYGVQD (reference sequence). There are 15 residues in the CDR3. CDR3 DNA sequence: TGCGCCAGCAGTCCCGGGACAGGCTCCTACAATGAGCAGTTCTTC. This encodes CASSPGTGSYNEQFF.

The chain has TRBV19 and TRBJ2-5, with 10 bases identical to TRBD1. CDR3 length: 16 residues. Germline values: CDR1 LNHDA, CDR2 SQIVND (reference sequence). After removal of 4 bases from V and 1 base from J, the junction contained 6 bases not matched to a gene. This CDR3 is CASSRQGAERQETQYF. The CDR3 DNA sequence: TGTGCCAGTAGTAGACAGGGGGCGGAACGCCAAGAGACCCAGTACTTC.

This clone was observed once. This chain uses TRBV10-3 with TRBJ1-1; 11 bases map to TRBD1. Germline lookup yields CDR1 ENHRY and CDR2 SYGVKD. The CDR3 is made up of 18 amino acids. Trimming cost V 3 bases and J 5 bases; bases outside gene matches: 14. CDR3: CAISDGDRGKGMGTEAFF. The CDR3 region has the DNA TGTGCCATCAGTGATGGGGACAGGGGGAAAGGAATGGGGACTGAAGCTTTCTTT.

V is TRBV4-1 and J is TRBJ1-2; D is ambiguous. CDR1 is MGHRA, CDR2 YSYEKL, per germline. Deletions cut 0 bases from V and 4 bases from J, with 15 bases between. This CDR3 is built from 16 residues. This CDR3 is CASSQEAPDEIYGYTF. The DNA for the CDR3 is TGCGCCAGCAGCCAAGAGGCACCAGACGAAATCTATGGCTACACCTTC.

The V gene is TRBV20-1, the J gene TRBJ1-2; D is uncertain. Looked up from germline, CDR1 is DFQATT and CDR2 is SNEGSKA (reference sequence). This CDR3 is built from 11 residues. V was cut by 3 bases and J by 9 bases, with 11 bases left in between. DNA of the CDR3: TGCAGTGCTAGGATCGGCAGGCGCTACACCTTC. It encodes CSARIGRRYTF.

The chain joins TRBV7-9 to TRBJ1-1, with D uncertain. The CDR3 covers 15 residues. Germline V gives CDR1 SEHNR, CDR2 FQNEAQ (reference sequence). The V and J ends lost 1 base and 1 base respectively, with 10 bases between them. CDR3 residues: CASSLGPITNTEAFF. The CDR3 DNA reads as TGTGCCAGCAGCTTAGGACCGATAACGAACACTGAAGCTTTCTTT.

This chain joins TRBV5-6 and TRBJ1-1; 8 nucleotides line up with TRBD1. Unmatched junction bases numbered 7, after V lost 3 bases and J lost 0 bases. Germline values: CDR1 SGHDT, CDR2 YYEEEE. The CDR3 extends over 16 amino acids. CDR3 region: CASSWLRGPVNTEAFF. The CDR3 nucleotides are TGTGCCAGCAGCTGGCTCAGGGGGCCCGTGAACACTGAAGCTTTCTTT.